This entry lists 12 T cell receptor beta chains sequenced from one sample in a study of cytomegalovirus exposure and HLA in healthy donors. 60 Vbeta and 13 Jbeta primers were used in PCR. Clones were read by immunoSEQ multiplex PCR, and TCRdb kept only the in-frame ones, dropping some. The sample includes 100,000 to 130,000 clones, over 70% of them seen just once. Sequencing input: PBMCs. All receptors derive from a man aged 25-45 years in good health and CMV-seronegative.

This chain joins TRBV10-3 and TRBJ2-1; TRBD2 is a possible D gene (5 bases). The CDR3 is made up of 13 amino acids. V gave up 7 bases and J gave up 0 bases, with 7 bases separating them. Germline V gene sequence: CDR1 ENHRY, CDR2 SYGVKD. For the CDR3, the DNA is TGTGCCATCAAGGGAGACTCCTACAATGAGCAGTTCTTC. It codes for CAIKGDSYNEQFF.

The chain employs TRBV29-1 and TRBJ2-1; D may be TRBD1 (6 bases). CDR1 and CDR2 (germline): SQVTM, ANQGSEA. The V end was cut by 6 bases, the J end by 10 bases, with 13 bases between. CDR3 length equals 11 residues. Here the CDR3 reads CSVAGVGEQFF. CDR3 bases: TGCAGCGTGGCAGGGGTAGGGGAGCAGTTCTTC.

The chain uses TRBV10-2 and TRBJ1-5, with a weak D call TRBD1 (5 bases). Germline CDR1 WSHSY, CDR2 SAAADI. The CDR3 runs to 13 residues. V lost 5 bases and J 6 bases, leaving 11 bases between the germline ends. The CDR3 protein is CASSQLGGQPQHF. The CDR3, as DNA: TGCGCCAGCAGTCAACTGGGGGGTCAGCCCCAGCATTTT.

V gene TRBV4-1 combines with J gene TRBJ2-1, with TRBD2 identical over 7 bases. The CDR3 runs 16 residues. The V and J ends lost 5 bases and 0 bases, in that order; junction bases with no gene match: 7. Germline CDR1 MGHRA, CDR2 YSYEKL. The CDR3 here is CASSWRASGSYNEQFF. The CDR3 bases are TGCGCCAGCAGCTGGCGGGCTAGCGGCTCCTACAATGAGCAGTTCTTC.

In nucleotides, the CDR3 is TGTGCCAGCAGCCAAGGGGGACAGGCATACGAGCAGTACTTC. As protein: CASSQGGQAYEQYF. The rearrangement joins TRBV6-1 to TRBJ2-7; 8 bases are a match to TRBD1. The V segment lost 6 bases and the J segment 4 bases; nucleotides outside the gene matches: 8. The CDR3 runs 14 residues. Germline V gives CDR1 MNHNS, CDR2 SASEGT.

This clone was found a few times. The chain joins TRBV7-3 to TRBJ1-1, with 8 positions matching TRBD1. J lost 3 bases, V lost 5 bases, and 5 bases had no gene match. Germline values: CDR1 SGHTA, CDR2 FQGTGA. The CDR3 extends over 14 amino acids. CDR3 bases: TGTGCCAGCAGCCACGGACAGGGTCACACTGAAGCTTTCTTT. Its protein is CASSHGQGHTEAFF.

The CDR3, as DNA: TGTGCCAGCAGGAGACGGGCGGGGGGGGACAATCAGCCCCAGCATTTT. Its protein product is CASRRRAGGDNQPQHF. The rearrangement joins TRBV7-2 to TRBJ1-5; the D gene is possibly TRBD1 (5 bases). V was shortened by 6 bases and J by 3 bases, with 18 bases between the two germline ends. Germline loops: CDR1 SGHTA, CDR2 FQGNSA. The CDR3 sequence is 16 residues long.

The CDR3 loop is CASSIMFSGQGRDTQYF. The CDR3 DNA follows: TGTGCCAGCAGTATTATGTTCTCGGGACAAGGCCGGGATACGCAGTATTTT. This chain uses TRBV28 with TRBJ2-3; TRBD1 is a possible D gene (6 bases). CDR3 size: 17 residues. V dropped 5 bases and J dropped 6 bases, with 24 bases sitting between them. In germline, CDR1 is MDHEN, CDR2 SYDVKM.

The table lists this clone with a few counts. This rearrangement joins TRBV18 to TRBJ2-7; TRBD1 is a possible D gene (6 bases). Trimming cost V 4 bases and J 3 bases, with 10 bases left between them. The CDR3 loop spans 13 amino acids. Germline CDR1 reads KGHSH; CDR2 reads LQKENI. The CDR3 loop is CASSLGQIYEQYF. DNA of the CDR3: TGTGCCAGCTCACTAGGACAGATCTACGAGCAGTACTTC.

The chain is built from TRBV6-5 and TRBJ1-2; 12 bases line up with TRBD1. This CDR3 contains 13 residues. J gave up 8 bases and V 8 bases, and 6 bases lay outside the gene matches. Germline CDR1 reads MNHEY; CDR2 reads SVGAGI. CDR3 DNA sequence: TGTGCCAGCCGCCGGGACAGGGGGCGAGGCTACACCTTC. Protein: CASRRDRGRGYTF.

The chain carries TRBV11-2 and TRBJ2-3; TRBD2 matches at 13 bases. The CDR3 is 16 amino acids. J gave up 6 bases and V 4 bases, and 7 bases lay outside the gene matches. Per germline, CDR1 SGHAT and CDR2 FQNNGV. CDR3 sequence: CASSSTGTSGIDTQYF. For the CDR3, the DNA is TGTGCCAGCAGCTCAACCGGGACTAGCGGGATTGATACGCAGTATTTT.

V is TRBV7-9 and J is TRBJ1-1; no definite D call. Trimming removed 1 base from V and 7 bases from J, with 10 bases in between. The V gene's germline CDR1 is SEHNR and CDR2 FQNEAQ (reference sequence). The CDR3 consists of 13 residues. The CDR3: CASSLGGLYEAFF. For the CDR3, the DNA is TGTGCCAGCAGCTTAGGTGGCTTATATGAAGCTTTCTTT.